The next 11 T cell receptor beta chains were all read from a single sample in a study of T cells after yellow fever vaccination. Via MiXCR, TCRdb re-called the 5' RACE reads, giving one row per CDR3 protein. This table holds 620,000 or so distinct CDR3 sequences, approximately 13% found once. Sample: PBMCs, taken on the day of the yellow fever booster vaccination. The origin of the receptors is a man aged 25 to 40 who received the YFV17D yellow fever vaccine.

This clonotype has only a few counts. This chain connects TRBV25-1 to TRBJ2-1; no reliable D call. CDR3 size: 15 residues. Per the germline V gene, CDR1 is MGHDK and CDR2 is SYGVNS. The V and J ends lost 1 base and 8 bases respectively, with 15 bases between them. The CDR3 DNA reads TGTGCCAGCAGTGAATTTTTAGCACCGATGCATGAGCAGTTCTTC. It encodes CASSEFLAPMHEQFF.

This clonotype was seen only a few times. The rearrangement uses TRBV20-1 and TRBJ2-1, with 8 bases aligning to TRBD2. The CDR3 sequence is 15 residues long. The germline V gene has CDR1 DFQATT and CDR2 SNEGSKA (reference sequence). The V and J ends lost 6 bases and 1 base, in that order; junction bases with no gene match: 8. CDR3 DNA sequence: TGCAGTGCCCCCAGGGTAGCGGGGTCCTACAATGAGCAGTTCTTC. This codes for CSAPRVAGSYNEQFF.

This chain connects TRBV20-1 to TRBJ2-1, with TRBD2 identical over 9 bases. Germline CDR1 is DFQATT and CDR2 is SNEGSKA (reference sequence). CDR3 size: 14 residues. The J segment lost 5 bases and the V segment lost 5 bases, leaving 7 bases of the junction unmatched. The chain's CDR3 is CSAAKTSGHNEQFF. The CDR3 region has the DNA TGCAGTGCTGCGAAGACTAGCGGTCACAATGAGCAGTTCTTC.

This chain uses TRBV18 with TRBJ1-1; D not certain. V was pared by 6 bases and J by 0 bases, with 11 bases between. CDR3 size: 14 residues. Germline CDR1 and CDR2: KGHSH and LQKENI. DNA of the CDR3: TGTGCCAGCTCCCCAGCACCTTTGAACACTGAAGCTTTCTTT. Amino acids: CASSPAPLNTEAFF. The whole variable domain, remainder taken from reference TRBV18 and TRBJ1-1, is NAGVMQNPRHLVRRRGQEARLRCSPMKGHSHVYWYRQLPEEGLKFMVYLQKENIIDESGMPKERFSAEFPKEGPSILRIQQVVRGDSAAYFCASSPAPLNTEAFFGQGTRLTVV.

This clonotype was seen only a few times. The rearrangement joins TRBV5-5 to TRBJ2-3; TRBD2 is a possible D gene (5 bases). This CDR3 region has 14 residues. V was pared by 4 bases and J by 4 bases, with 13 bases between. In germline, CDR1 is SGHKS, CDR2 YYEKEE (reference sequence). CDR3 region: CASSPDSGADTQYF. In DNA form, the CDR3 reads TGTGCCAGCAGCCCTGACTCCGGGGCAGATACGCAGTATTTT.

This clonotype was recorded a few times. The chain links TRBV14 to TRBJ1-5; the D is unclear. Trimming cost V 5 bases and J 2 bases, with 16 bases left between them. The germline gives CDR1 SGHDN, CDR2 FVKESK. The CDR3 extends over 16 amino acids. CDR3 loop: CASSSKGRFRNQPQHF. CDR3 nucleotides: TGTGCCAGCAGCTCAAAGGGCCGGTTTCGCAATCAGCCCCAGCATTTT. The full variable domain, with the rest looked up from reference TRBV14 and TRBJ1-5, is EAGVTQFPSHSVIEKGQTVTLRCDPISGHDNLYWYRRVMGKEIKFLLHFVKESKQDESGMPNNRFLAERTGGTYSTLKVQPAELEDSGVYFCASSSKGRFRNQPQHFGDGTRLSIL.

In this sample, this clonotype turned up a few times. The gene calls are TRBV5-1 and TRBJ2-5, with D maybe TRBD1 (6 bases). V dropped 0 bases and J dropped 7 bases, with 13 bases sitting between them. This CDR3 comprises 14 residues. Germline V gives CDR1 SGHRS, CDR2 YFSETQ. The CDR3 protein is CASSLERGLATQYF. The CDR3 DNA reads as TGCGCCAGCAGCTTGGAGAGGGGGTTGGCGACCCAGTACTTC.

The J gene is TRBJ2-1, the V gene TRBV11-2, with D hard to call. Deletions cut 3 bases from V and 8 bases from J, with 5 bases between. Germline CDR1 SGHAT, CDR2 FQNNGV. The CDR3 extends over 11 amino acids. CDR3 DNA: TGTGCCAGCAGCTTTCAGTATGAGCAGTTCTTC. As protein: CASSFQYEQFF.

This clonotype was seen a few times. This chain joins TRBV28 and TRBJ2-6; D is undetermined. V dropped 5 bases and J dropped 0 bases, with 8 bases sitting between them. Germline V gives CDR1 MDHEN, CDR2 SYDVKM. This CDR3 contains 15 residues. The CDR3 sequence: CASSPWGSGANVLTF. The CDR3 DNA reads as TGTGCCAGCAGTCCATGGGGCTCTGGGGCCAACGTCCTGACTTTC.

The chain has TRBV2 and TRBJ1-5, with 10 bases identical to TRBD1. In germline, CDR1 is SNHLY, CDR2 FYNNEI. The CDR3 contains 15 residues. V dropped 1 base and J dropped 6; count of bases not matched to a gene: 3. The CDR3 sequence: CASSEGTGGAQPQHF. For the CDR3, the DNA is TGTGCCAGCAGTGAAGGGACAGGGGGGGCTCAGCCCCAGCATTTT. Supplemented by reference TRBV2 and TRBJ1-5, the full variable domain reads EPEVTQTPSHQVTQMGQEVILRCVPISNHLYFYWYRQILGQKVEFLVSFYNNEISEKSEIFDDQFSVERPDGSNFTLKIRSTKLEDSAMYFCASSEGTGGAQPQHFGDGTRLSIL.

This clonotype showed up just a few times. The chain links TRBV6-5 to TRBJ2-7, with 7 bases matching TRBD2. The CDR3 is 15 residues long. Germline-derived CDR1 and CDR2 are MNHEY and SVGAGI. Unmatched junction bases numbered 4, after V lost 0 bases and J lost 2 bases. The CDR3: CASSYSGGITYEQYF. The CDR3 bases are TGTGCCAGCAGTTACTCGGGAGGGATCACCTACGAGCAGTACTTC.